Here is one T cell receptor beta chain with its context. The data are from a study of T cell changes during pregnancy in multiple sclerosis. Germline values: CDR1 MNHEY, CDR2 SMNVEV (reference sequence). CDR3 size: 19 residues. V trimming: 6 bases; J trimming: 4 bases; junction bases outside the gene matches: 15. Using immunoSEQ multiplex PCR, the repertoire was profiled, and TCRdb retains in-frame clones only, with some absent. The data hold approximately 100,000 clones, with over 80% observed a single time. V is TRBV27 and J is TRBJ1-6; the match to TRBD1 covers 10 bases. The sequences come from peripheral blood, collected in the first trimester of pregnancy. The sequence was collected from a female donor with multiple sclerosis, enrolled in a pregnancy study. CDR3 nucleotide sequence: TGTGCCAGCAGCTTACGGGGGGGGACAGGGGTCGATTATAATTCACCCCTCCACTTT. It specifies CASSLRGGTGVDYNSPLHF.